These 9 T cell receptor beta chains originate from one sample sequenced in a study of T cell responses to AZD1222 COVID-19 vaccine. Generated by immunoSEQ multiplex PCR, the TCRdb table keeps only in-frame clones and is missing some. The table shows 130,000 to 150,000 clones, with around 83% occurring only once. Sequenced material: peripheral blood, taken on day 0 of MenACWY control vaccination. These receptors were obtained from an adult in good health.

The gene calls are TRBV11-1 and TRBJ2-7, with 8 bases aligning to TRBD1. With V trimmed by 5 bases and J by 7 bases, 10 bases remained unmatched. The CDR3 is 14 residues long. CDR1 SGHAT and CDR2 FQDESV come from the germline V gene (reference sequence). CDR3 protein: CASSRQTGQGEQYF. The DNA for the CDR3 is TGTGCCAGCAGCCGACAGACCGGACAGGGTGAGCAGTACTTC.

The V and J genes are TRBV5-1 and TRBJ2-5; perhaps TRBD1 as D (6 bases). CDR1 is SGHRS and CDR2 is YFSETQ in the germline V gene. The germline V and J ends were trimmed by 7 bases and 4 bases, with 11 bases remaining between them. CDR3 length: 12 amino acids. CDR3 residues: CASGPRGETQYF. The DNA of the CDR3 is TGCGCCAGCGGCCCCAGGGGAGAGACCCAGTACTTC.

DNA for the CDR3: TGTGCCAGCTCACCGCAGGACTGGGAGACCCAGTACTTC. Protein: CASSPQDWETQYF. The chain couples TRBV18 to TRBJ2-5; perhaps TRBD2 as D (5 bases). CDR3 length equals 13 residues. Looked up from germline, CDR1 is KGHSH and CDR2 is LQKENI. V lost 3 bases and J lost 5, with 10 bases in between.

V gene TRBV2 combines with J gene TRBJ1-5; D gene ambiguous. The CDR3 is made up of 14 amino acids. Per the germline V gene, CDR1 is SNHLY and CDR2 is FYNNEI. Trimming left V 4 bases short and J 1 base short, with 8 bases between. CDR3 coding DNA: TGTGCCAGCAGTGGAGGGAGGAGCAATCAGCCCCAGCATTTT. It yields the protein CASSGGRSNQPQHF.

This clone was detected only once. The chain recombines TRBV23-1 with TRBJ1-1; 10 nucleotides align to TRBD1. TRBV23-1 is an ORF; its function is uncertain. This CDR3 region has 14 residues. V shed 6 bases, J shed 5 bases, and the junction held 6 bases outside the gene matches. The CDR3 spells CASRGRTGGTEAFF. The CDR3 coding sequence is TGCGCCAGCAGAGGCCGGACAGGGGGGACTGAAGCTTTCTTT.

This clone is deemed medium-sized. The chain uses TRBV7-8 and TRBJ2-1, with 10 bases fitting TRBD1. The V and J ends lost 2 bases and 8 bases, in that order; junction bases with no gene match: 12. This CDR3 is built from 17 residues. CDR1 and CDR2 from the germline V gene are SGHVS and FQNEAQ. The DNA of the CDR3 is TGTGCCAGCAGCTTAAACTATGGGACAGGGGCTTTCGATGAGCAGTTCTTC. The encoded protein is CASSLNYGTGAFDEQFF.

V usage is TRBV2 and J usage is TRBJ2-7; no definite D call. V was cut by 4 bases and J by 0 bases, with 4 bases left in between. CDR3 size: 12 residues. The germline V gene has CDR1 SNHLY and CDR2 FYNNEI. The CDR3 loop is CASSGLSYEQYV. DNA of the CDR3: TGTGCCAGCAGTGGACTCTCCTACGAGCAGTACGTC.

V is TRBV19 and J is TRBJ2-2, with a possible D match to TRBD2 (6 bases). Trimming took 5 bases from V and 8 from J, leaving 12 bases between them. There are 13 residues in the CDR3. In germline, CDR1 is LNHDA, CDR2 SQIVND (reference sequence). CDR3 protein: CASSPRDLGELFF. Written as DNA, the CDR3 is TGTGCCAGTAGTCCCCGGGACTTGGGGGAGCTGTTTTTT. Filled out from reference TRBV19 and TRBJ2-2, the complete variable domain reads DGGITQSPKYLFRKEGQNVTLSCEQNLNHDAMYWYRQDPGQGLRLIYYSQIVNDFQKGDIAEGYSVSREKKESFPLTVTSAQKNPTAFYLCASSPRDLGELFFGEGSRLTVL.

The V and J genes are TRBV6-1 and TRBJ2-2; tentatively, D is TRBD1 or TRBD2 (5 bases each). Germline V gene lookup returns CDR1 MNHNS and CDR2 SASEGT. Deletions cut 7 bases from V and 7 bases from J, with 16 bases between. This CDR3 region has 14 residues. The CDR3 nucleotides are TGTGCCAGCATTTCCCCAGGGAGCCGCGGGGAGCTGTTTTTT. Residues: CASISPGSRGELFF.